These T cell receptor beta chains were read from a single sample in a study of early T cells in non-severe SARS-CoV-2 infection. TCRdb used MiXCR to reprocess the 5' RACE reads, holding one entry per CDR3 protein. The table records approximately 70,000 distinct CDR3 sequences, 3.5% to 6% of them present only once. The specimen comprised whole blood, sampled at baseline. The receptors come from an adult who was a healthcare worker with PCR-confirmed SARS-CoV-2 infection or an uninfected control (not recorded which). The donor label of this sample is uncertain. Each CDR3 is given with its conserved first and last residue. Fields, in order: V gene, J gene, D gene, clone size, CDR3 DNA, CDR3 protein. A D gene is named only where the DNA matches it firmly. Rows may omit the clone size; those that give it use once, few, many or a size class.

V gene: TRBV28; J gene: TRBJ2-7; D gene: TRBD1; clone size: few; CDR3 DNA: TGTGCCAGCAGTCCCCAGGGGGCCGCGGCCTACGAGCAGTACTTC; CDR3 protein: CASSPQGAAAYEQYF
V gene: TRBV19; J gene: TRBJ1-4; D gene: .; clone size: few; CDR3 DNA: TGTGCCAGTAGAATATTGGATGCAACTAATGAAAAACTGTTTTTT; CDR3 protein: CASRILDATNEKLFF
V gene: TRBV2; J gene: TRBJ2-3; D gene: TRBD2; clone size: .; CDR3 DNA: TGTGCCAGCAGTGTGCTAGCGGCGAGCACAGATACGCAGTATTTT; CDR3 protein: CASSVLAASTDTQYF
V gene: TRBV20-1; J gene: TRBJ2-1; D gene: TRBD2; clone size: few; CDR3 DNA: TGCAGTGCTAGAGATCCTAGCGGGGGCATGGATGAGCAGTTCTTC; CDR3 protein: CSARDPSGGMDEQFF
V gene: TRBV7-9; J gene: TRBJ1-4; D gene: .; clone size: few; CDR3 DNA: TGTGCCAGCAGCTTAGGTACAGGGAAGGCTGCAACTAATGAAAAACTGTTTTTT; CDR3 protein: CASSLGTGKAATNEKLFF
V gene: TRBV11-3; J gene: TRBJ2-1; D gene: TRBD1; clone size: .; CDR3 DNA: TGTGCCAGCAGCGACAGGGCCGGCTCCTACAATGAGCAGTTCTTC; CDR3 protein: CASSDRAGSYNEQFF
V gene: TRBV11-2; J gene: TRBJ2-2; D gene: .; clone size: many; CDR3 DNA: TGTGCCAGCAGCTTAGGGGGGGCCACCGGGGAGCTGTTTTTT; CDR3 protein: CASSLGGATGELFF
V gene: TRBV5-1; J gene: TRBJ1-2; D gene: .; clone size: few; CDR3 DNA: TGCGCCAGCAGCTGGGGGAGCTATGGCTACACCTTC; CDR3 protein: CASSWGSYGYTF
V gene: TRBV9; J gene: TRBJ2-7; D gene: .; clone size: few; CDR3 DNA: TGTGCCAGCGCTAGAGGCCAGACTTCCTCCTACGAGCAGTACTTC; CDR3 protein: CASARGQTSSYEQYF
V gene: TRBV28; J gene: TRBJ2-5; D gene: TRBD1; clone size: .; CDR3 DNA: TGTGCCAGCAGTCCCACGACAGGGGGACAAGAGACCCAGTACTTC; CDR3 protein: CASSPTTGGQETQYF
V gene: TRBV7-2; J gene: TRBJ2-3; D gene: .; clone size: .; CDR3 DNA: TGTGCCAGCAGCTTATGGGGAGATACGCAGTATTTT; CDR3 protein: CASSLWGDTQYF
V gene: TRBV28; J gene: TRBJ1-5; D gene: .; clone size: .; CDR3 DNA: TGTGCCAGCAGTTTATGGAATCAGCCCCAGCATTTT; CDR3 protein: CASSLWNQPQHF
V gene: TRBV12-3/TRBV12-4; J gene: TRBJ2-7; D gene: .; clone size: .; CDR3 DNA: TGTGCCAGCAGTTTTGACGAGCAGTACTTC; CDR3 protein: CASSFDEQYF
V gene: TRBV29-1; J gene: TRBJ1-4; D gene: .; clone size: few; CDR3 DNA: TGCAGCGTTGGGGTTTCGGGCGGAAATTATGAAAAACTGTTTTTT; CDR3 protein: CSVGVSGGNYEKLFF
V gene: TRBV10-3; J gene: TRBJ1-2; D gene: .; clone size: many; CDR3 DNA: TGTGCCATCAGCCAGGGGAGAATTCGTGGCTACACCTTC; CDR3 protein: CAISQGRIRGYTF
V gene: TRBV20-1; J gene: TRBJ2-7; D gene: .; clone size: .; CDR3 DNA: TGCAGTGCAACTGGGGATTCCACCTACGAGCAGTACTTC; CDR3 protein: CSATGDSTYEQYF
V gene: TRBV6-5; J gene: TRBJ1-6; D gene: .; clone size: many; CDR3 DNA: TGTGCCAGCAGACAGGGTGGGAATTCACCCCTCCACTTT; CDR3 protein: CASRQGGNSPLHF
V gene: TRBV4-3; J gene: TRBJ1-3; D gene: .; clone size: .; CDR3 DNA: TGCGCCAGCAGCCAAGGGGTGGCGACGGGCACCATATATTTT; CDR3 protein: CASSQGVATGTIYF
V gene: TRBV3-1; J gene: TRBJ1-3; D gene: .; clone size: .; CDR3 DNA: TGTGCCAGCAGCACCGACAGCTCTGGAAACACCATATATTTT; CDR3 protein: CASSTDSSGNTIYF
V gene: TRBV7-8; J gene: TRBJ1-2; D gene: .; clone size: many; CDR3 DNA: TGTGCCAGCAGCTTGGGGGATCATGGCTACACCTTC; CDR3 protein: CASSLGDHGYTF
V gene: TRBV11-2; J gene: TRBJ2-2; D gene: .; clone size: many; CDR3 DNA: TGTGCCAGCAGCCAAAGGTGGGGAACGAACACCGGGGAGCTGTTTTTT; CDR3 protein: CASSQRWGTNTGELFF
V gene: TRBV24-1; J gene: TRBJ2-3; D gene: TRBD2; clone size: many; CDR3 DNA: TGTGCCACCAGTGATCCCGCCGGGGGGGCCATAGATACGCAGTATTTT; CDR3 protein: CATSDPAGGAIDTQYF
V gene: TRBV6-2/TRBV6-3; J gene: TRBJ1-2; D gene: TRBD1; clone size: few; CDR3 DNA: TGTGCCAGCAGGCGCGGGACAGAAAACTATGGCTACACCTTC; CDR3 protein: CASRRGTENYGYTF
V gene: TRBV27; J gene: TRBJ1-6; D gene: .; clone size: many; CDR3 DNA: TGTGCCAGCGGGATCCGGGACCCGAAGGTTGATAATTCACCCCTCCACTTT; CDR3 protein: CASGIRDPKVDNSPLHF
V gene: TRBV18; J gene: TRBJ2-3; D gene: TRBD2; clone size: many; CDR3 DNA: TGTGCCAGCTCACCCGGGACTAGCATTGGAGATACGCAGTATTTT; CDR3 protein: CASSPGTSIGDTQYF
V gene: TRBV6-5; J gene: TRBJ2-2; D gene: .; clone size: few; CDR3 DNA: TGTGCCAGCAGTTACATTCGACGGACCGGGGAGCTGTTTTTT; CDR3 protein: CASSYIRRTGELFF
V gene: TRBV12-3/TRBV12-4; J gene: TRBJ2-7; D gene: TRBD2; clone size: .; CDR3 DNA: TGTGCCAGCAGTTCCCGGGGGGATGGAGACGAGCAGTACTTC; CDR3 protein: CASSSRGDGDEQYF
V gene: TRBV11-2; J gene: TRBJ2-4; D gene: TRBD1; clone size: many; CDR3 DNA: TGTGCCAGCAGCGAGGACAGGGGAGTCGACATTCAGTACTTC; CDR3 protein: CASSEDRGVDIQYF
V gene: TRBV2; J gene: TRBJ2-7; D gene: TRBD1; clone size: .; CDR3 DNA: TGTGCCGCCAGAGACAGGGGGGGAGCAAAGTACTTC; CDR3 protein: CAARDRGGAKYF
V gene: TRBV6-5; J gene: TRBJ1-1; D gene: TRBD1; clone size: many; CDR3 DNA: TGTGCCAGCAGGGAGGCCAAACAGGGGAGGAACACTGAAGCTTTCTTT; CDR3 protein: CASREAKQGRNTEAFF
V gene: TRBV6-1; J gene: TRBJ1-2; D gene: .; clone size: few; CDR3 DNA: TGTGCCACCACAGTATCTAACTATGGCTACACCTTC; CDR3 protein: CATTVSNYGYTF
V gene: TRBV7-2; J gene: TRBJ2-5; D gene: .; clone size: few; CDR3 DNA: TGTGCCAGCAGCTTAGGAGGCACGGAGGTGGAGACCCAGTACTTC; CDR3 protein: CASSLGGTEVETQYF
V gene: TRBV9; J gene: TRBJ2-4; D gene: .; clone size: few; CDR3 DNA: TGTGCCAGCAGCGTAGGTATTGGAGACAGCCGAATGGCCAAAAACATTCAGTACTTC; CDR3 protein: CASSVGIGDSRMAKNIQYF
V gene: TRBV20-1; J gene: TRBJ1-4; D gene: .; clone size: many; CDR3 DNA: TGCAGTGTTCGGGGGGATGCAACTAATGAAAAACTGTTTTTT; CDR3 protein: CSVRGDATNEKLFF
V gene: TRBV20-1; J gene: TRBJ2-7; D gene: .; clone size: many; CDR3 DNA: TGCAGTGCTAGCAGCCTACAGGTCACCGAGCAGTACTTC; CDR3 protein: CSASSLQVTEQYF
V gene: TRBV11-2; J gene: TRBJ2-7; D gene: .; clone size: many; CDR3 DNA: TGTGCCAGCAGGACTGGACAGAGGCAGTACTTC; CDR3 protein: CASRTGQRQYF
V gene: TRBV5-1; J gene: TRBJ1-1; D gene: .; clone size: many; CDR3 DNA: TGCGCCAGCAGCTTGTCCCAACCAAACACTGAAGCTTTCTTT; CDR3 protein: CASSLSQPNTEAFF
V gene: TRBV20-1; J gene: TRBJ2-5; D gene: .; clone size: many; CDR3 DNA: TGCAGTGCTAGAGCACCGCAAGAGACCCAGTACTTC; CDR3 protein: CSARAPQETQYF
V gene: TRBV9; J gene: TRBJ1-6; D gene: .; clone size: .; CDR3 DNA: TGTGCCAGCAGCCCCTTTGTTGGGGATTCACCCCTCCACTTT; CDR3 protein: CASSPFVGDSPLHF
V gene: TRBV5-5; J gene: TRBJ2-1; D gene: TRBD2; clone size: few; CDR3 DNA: TGTGCCAGCAGCTTGTCAGCTCGGGAGGGAGGTGAGCAGTTCTTC; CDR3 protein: CASSLSAREGGEQFF
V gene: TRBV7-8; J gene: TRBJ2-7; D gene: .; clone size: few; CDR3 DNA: TGTGCCAGCCGGCTAGACTCCTACGAGCAGTACTTC; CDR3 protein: CASRLDSYEQYF
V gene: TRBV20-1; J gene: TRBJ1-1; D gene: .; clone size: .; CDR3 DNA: TGCAGTGCTAGTGTAAACACTGAAGCTTTCTTT; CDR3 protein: CSASVNTEAFF
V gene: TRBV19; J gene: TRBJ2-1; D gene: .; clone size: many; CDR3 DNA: TGTGCCAGTAGTAGGCCAGGGGTCTCCTACAATGAGCAGTTCTTC; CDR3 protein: CASSRPGVSYNEQFF
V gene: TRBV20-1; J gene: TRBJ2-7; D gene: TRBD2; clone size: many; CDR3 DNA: TGCAGTGCCTCCGGGCGGGGGACGTCCTACGAGCAGTACTTC; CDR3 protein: CSASGRGTSYEQYF
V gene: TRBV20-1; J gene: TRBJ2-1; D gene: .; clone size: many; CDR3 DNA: TGCAGTGCTACGGTAGCGGCGACCGGTTACAATGAGCAGTTCTTC; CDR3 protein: CSATVAATGYNEQFF
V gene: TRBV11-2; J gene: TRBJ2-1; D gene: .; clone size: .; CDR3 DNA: TGTGCCAGCAGCTTAGATGGAGAGGTCGCCGGGGGTAGCTACAATGAGCAGTTCTTC; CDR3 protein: CASSLDGEVAGGSYNEQFF
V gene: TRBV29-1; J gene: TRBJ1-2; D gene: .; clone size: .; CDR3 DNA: TGCAGCGTTACATGGACACGGACTGGCTATGGCTACACCTTC; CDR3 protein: CSVTWTRTGYGYTF
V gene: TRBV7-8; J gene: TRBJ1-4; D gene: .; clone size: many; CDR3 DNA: TGTGCCAGCAGCGTAATAAGAGCTAATGAAAAACTGTTTTTT; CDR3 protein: CASSVIRANEKLFF
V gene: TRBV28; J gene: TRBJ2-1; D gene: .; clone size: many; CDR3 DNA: TGTGCCAGCAGTTTAAACAGGGTCAATGAGCAGTTCTTC; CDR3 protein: CASSLNRVNEQFF
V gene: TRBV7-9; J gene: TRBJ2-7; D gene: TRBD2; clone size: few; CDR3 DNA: TGTGCCAGCAGCCCTCTAGCGGGGGGCACCTACGAGCAGTACTTC; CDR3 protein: CASSPLAGGTYEQYF
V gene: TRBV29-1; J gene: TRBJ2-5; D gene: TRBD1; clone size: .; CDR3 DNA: TGCAGCGTGACCGACAGGGGCGGCGAGACCCAGTACTTC; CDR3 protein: CSVTDRGGETQYF
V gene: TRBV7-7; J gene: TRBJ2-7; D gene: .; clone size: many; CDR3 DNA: TGTGCTAGCAGCTTCGCGGTTGGGTACGAGCAGTACTTC; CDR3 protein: CASSFAVGYEQYF
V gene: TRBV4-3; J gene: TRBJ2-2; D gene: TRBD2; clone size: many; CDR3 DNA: TGCGCCAGCAGCCAAGATCGTGAGGTAGCGGGGGCCAAGACCGGGGAGCTGTTTTTT; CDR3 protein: CASSQDREVAGAKTGELFF
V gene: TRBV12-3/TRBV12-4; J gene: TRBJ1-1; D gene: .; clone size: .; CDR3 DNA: TGTGCCAGCAGTTTATGGCAGGCCATGAACACTGAAGCTTTCTTT; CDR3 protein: CASSLWQAMNTEAFF
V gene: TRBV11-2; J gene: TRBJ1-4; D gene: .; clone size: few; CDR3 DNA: TGTGCCAGCAGCTCCCTTCCGGGTATTATTTATGAAAAACTGTTTTTT; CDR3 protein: CASSSLPGIIYEKLFF